Here is one T cell receptor (beta chain) with its context. Its cognate antigen is unknown. This specimen belongs to a study of shared clonotypes between healthy human individuals. For the study at large: Three CD4 naive, three CD4 memory, two CD8 naive and one CD8 memory plate were used per donor.

Findings of the study overall: Rarefaction analysis demonstrated incomplete sorted-subset sequencing notwithstanding large depth. Tissues were not sampled, only blood, and their repertoires likely differ.

Sequencing was performed with immunoSEQ multiplex PCR; in TCRdb, only in-frame clones are kept and a portion is missing. The sample includes roughly 1,500,000 clones, around 98% of them seen just once. Input material: naive CD4+ T cells sorted from blood. Sample subset: CD45RA+ positively selected. This sequence originates from a young man in good health.

CDR3 sequence: CASSLQGHSRISGNTIYF. The CDR3 DNA follows: TGTGCCAGCAGCCTACAGGGCCATTCTCGAATTTCTGGAAACACCATATATTTT. This rearrangement joins TRBV28 to TRBJ1-3; maybe TRBD1 (6 bases). CDR1 and CDR2 (germline): MDHEN, SYDVKM. The V end was cut by 6 bases, the J end by 1 base, with 22 bases between. The CDR3 is made up of 18 amino acids.